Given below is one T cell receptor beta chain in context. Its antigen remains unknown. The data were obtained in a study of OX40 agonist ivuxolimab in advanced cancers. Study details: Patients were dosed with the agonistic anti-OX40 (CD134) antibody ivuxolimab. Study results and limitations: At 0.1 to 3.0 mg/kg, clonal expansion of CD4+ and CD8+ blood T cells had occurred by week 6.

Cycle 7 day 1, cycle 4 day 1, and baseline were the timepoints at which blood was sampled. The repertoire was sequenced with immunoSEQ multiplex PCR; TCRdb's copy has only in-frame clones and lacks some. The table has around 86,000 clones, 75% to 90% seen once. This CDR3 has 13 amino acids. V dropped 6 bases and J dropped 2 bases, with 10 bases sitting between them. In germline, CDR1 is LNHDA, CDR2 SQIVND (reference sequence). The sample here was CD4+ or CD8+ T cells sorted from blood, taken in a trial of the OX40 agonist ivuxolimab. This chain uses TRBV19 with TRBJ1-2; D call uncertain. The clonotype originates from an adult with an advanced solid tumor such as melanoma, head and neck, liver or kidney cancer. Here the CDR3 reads CASRGGPNYGYTF. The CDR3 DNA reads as TGTGCCAGTAGAGGCGGTCCAAACTATGGCTACACCTTC.